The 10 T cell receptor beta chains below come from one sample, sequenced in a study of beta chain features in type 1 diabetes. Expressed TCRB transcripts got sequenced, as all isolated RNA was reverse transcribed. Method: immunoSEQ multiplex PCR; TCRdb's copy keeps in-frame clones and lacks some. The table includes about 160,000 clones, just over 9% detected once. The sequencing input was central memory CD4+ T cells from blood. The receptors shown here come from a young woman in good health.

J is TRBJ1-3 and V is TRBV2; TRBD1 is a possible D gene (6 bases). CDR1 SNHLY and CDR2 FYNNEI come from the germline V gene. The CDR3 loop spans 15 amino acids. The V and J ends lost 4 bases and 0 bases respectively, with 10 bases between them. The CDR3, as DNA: TGTGCCAGCAGTGCTGGGGGCATCTCTGGAAACACCATATATTTT. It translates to CASSAGGISGNTIYF.

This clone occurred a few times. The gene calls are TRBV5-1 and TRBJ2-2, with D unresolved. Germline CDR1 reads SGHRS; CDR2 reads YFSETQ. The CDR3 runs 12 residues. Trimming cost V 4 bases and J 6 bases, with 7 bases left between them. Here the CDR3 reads CASSINSGELFF. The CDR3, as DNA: TGCGCCAGCAGCATTAACTCCGGGGAGCTGTTTTTT.

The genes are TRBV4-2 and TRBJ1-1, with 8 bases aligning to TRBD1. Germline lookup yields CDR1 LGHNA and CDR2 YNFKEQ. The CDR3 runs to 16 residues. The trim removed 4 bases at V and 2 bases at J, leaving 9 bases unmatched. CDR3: CASSPAGTGRNTEAFF. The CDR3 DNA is TGTGCCAGCAGCCCCGCCGGGACAGGAAGAAACACTGAAGCTTTCTTT.

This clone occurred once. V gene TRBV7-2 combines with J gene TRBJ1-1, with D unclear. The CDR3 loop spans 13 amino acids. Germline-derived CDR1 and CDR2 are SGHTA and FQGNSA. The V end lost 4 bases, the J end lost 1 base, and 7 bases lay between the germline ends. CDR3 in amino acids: CASSSFRNTEAFF. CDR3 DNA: TGTGCCAGCAGCTCCTTCCGGAACACTGAAGCTTTCTTT.

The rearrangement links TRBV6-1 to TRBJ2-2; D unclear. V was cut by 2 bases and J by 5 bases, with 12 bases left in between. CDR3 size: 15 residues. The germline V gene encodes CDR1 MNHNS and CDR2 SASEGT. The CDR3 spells CASSELSLWTGELFF. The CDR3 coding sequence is TGTGCCAGCAGTGAACTCTCACTCTGGACCGGGGAGCTGTTTTTT.

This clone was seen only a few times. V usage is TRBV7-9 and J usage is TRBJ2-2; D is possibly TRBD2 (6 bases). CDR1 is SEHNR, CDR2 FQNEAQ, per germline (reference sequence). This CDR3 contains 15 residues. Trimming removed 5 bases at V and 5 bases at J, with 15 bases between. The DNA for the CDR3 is TGTGCCAGCAGCCCGGTAGGGACTCTGACCGGGGAGCTGTTTTTT. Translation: CASSPVGTLTGELFF.

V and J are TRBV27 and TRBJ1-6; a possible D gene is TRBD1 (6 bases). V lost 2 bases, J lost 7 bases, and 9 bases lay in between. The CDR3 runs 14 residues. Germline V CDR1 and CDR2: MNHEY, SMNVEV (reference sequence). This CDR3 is CASSLEQGNSPLHF. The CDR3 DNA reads TGTGCCAGCAGTTTAGAGCAGGGGAATTCACCCCTCCACTTT.

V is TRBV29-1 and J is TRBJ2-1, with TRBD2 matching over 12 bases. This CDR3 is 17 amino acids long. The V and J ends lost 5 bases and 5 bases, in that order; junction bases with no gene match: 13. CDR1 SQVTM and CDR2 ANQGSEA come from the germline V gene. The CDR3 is CSVQGVTSGGPDNEQFF. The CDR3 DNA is TGCAGCGTTCAAGGGGTAACTAGCGGGGGGCCCGACAATGAGCAGTTCTTC.

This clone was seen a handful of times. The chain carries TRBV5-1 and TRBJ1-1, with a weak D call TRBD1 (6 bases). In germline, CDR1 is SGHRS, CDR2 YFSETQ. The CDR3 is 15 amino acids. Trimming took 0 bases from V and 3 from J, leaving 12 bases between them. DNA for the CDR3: TGCGCCAGCAGCTTGGATAGGGGGGGTTACACTGAAGCTTTCTTT. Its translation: CASSLDRGGYTEAFF.

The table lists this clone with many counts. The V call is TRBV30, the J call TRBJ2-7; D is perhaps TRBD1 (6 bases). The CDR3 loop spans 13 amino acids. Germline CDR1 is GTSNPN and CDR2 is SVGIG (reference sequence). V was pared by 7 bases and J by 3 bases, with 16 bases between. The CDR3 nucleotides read TGTGCCTCTCGGGACAAGGTCCTCTACGAGCAGTACTTC. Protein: CASRDKVLYEQYF.